Sequencing of this T cell receptor beta chain was carried out in a study of blood T cell dynamics during melanoma immunotherapy. As for time point: week 3, after first cycle of checkpoint inhibitor. Produced via immunoSEQ multiplex PCR; TCRdb's table is partial and in-frame only. Of fewer than 15,000 clones in the sample, 86% were seen once. Points on this clone: Its target is not known.

Points from the study as a whole: Disease-control patients' PBMC repertoires became either more clonal or more diverse at W3.

This CDR3 region has 15 residues. The V gene's germline CDR1 is SQVTM and CDR2 ANQGSEA. Trimming cost V 3 bases and J 2 bases; bases outside gene matches: 5. The starting material was blood, obtained from a patient treated with checkpoint blockade. The source of this sequence is a human donor with melanoma. V and J are TRBV29-1 and TRBJ2-1, with 9 bases that match TRBD2. The chain's CDR3 is CSVEPLAGPYNEQFF. In DNA, the CDR3 is TGCAGCGTTGAGCCCCTAGCGGGGCCCTACAATGAGCAGTTCTTC.